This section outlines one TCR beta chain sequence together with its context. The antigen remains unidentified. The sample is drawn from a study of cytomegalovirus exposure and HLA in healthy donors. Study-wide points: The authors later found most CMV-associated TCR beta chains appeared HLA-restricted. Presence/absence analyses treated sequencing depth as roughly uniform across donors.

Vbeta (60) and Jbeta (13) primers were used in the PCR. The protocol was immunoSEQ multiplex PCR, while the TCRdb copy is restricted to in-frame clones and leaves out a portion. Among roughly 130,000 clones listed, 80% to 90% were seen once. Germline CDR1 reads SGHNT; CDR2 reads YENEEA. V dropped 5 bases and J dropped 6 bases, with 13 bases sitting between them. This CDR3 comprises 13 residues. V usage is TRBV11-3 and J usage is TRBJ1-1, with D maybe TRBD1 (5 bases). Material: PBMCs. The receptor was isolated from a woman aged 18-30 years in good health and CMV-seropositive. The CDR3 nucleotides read TGTGCCAGCAGCCTTTCCAGGGTCGCTGAAGCTTTCTTT. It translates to CASSLSRVAEAFF.